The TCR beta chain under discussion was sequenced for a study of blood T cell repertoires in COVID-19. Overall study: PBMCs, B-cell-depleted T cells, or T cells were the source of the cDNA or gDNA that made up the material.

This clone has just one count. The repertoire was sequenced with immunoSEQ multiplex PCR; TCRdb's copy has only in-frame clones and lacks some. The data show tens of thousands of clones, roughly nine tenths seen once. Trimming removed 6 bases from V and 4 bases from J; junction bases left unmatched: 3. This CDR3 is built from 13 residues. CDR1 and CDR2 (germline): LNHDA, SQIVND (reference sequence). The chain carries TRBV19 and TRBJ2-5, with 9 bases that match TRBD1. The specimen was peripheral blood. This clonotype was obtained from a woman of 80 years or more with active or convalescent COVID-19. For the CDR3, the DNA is TGTGCCAGTAGGTCGACAGGGGGAGAGACCCAGTACTTC. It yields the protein CASRSTGGETQYF. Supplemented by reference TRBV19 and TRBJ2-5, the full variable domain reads DGGITQSPKYLFRKEGQNVTLSCEQNLNHDAMYWYRQDPGQGLRLIYYSQIVNDFQKGDIAEGYSVSREKKESFPLTVTSAQKNPTAFYLCASRSTGGETQYFGPGTRLLVL.